The sequence of this TCR beta chain was determined in a study of blood T cell repertoires in COVID-19. Whole-study context: Samples of COVID-19 (acute and convalescent) were obtained from the United States, Italy and Spain.

The ends lost 7 bases at V and 2 bases at J; junction bases unmatched: 4. Germline values: CDR1 SGHNT, CDR2 YYREEE (reference sequence). The CDR3 length is 13 residues. TCRdb keeps only in-frame clones here, not all; method: immunoSEQ multiplex PCR. This table holds some 400,000 clones, 85% to 90% found once. This TCR came from a young man who had recovered from COVID-19. Source material: PBMCs or T cells enriched from blood (not recorded which). The rearrangement uses TRBV5-4 and TRBJ2-3, with TRBD1 matching over 7 bases. CDR3 sequence reads: CASEGQVTDTQYF. DNA of the CDR3: TGTGCCAGCGAAGGACAGGTCACAGATACGCAGTATTTT.